This T cell receptor beta chain comes out of a study of blood T cells in healthy people across ages. Next came a second PCR, run for roughly 6 to 11 cycles, which used a sample-barcoded 5' primer along with a J-beta primer mix. One entry per CDR3 protein results from TCRdb running MiXCR on the 5' RACE reads. The sample yields 550,000 to 650,000 distinct CDR3 sequences, about a quarter seen once. Trimming pared 3 bases from V and 2 bases from J, leaving 10 bases between. From germline, CDR1 is MDHEN and CDR2 SYDVKM. This CDR3 is built from 14 residues. This clonotype came up a few times. These data also featured in a second study, about T cells of mothers and their children. According to that study: Thymic selection shapes TCR recombination output in related pairs, and it does so similarly in unrelated pairs.

Sequenced sample: blood. The chain recombines TRBV28 with TRBJ2-5; D uncertain. The receptor comes from a boy between 2 and 15 years old in good health. The CDR3 coding sequence is TGTGCCAGCAGTTTCGAGACGGTTCAAGAGACCCAGTACTTC. Its translation: CASSFETVQETQYF.